These T cell receptor beta chains were read from a single sample in a study of blood T cell repertoires in COVID-19. TCRdb's table, derived via immunoSEQ multiplex PCR, lists solely in-frame clones and lacks some. Counted here are about 300,000 clones, approximately 86% occurring once; the ten biggest clones make up over 1%. Sequenced input: peripheral blood. The source is a man between 65 and 79 years old with acute or convalescent COVID-19. Both conserved end residues are part of each CDR3. The D gene is left open where the match is weak. Size is stated for part of the rows, as once, few or many counts, or as a class when the clone is expanded.

CDR3 protein: CASRQYTEAFF
CDR3 DNA: TGTGCCAGCAGGCAGTACACTGAAGCTTTCTTT
V gene: TRBV28
J gene: TRBJ1-1
D gene: NA
clone size: NA

CDR3 protein: CASGGPGTGFNQPQHF
CDR3 DNA: TGTGCCAGCGGGGGTCCCGGGACAGGGTTTAATCAGCCCCAGCATTTT
V gene: TRBV7-9
J gene: TRBJ1-5
D gene: TRBD1
clone size: NA

CDR3 protein: CASSRRGLRGTDTQYF
CDR3 DNA: TGTGCCAGCAGCCGCAGGGGGCTCCGGGGCACAGATACGCAGTATTTT
V gene: TRBV5-5
J gene: TRBJ2-3
D gene: TRBD1
clone size: NA

CDR3 protein: CASSSSLGQAREAFF
CDR3 DNA: TGTGCCAGCAGTTCGTCCCTGGGACAGGCTAGAGAAGCTTTCTTT
V gene: TRBV6-5
J gene: TRBJ1-1
D gene: TRBD1
clone size: NA

CDR3 protein: CASSPTSGGNTGELFF
CDR3 DNA: TGTGCCAGCAGCCCGACTAGCGGGGGAAACACCGGGGAGCTGTTTTTT
V gene: TRBV5-8
J gene: TRBJ2-2
D gene: TRBD2
clone size: NA

CDR3 protein: CASSQVPRGETYNEQFF
CDR3 DNA: TGCGCCAGCAGCCAAGTGCCCCGGGGGGAAACCTACAATGAGCAGTTCTTC
V gene: TRBV4-3
J gene: TRBJ2-1
D gene: TRBD2
clone size: once

CDR3 protein: CASSYRSTGKRTQHF
CDR3 DNA: TGTGCCAGCAGTTACCGCTCCACAGGGAAAAGGACCCAGCATTTT
V gene: TRBV6-2/TRBV6-3
J gene: TRBJ1-5
D gene: NA
clone size: NA

CDR3 protein: CASSRTGTNEKLFF
CDR3 DNA: TGTGCCAGCAGCCGGACAGGAACTAATGAAAAACTGTTTTTT
V gene: TRBV28
J gene: TRBJ1-4
D gene: TRBD1
clone size: NA

CDR3 protein: CASSVGGGVNEQFF
CDR3 DNA: TGCGCCAGCAGCGTAGGCGGGGGAGTGAATGAGCAGTTCTTC
V gene: TRBV4-1
J gene: TRBJ2-1
D gene: TRBD2
clone size: NA

CDR3 protein: CASSPYGDTGELFF
CDR3 DNA: TGTGCCAGCAGCCCCTACGGGGATACCGGGGAGCTGTTTTTT
V gene: TRBV7-9
J gene: TRBJ2-2
D gene: NA
clone size: NA

CDR3 protein: CASSLFGTGVETQYF
CDR3 DNA: TGCGCCAGCAGCTTGTTCGGGACAGGGGTAGAGACCCAGTACTTC
V gene: TRBV5-1
J gene: TRBJ2-5
D gene: TRBD1
clone size: NA

CDR3 protein: CASSLDGVDLYEQYF
CDR3 DNA: TGTGCCAGCAGCTTAGACGGGGTCGACCTATACGAGCAGTACTTC
V gene: TRBV11-2
J gene: TRBJ2-7
D gene: NA
clone size: NA

CDR3 protein: CAISTLGTSGSRYTDTQYF
CDR3 DNA: TGTGCCATCAGTACACTCGGGACTAGCGGGAGCCGTTACACAGATACGCAGTATTTT
V gene: TRBV10-3
J gene: TRBJ2-3
D gene: TRBD2
clone size: NA

CDR3 protein: CASSRGLHFYEQYF
CDR3 DNA: TGTGCCAGCAGCAGAGGGTTACATTTTTACGAGCAGTACTTC
V gene: TRBV14
J gene: TRBJ2-7
D gene: NA
clone size: NA

CDR3 protein: CASSFWTGTGINTIYF
CDR3 DNA: TGTGCCAGCAGCTTTTGGACAGGGACGGGTATAAACACCATATATTTT
V gene: TRBV5-6
J gene: TRBJ1-3
D gene: TRBD1
clone size: once

CDR3 protein: CASSGLAGSSYNIQYF
CDR3 DNA: TGTGCCAGCTCCGGGTTAGCGGGATCATCATACAACATTCAGTACTTC
V gene: TRBV19
J gene: TRBJ2-4
D gene: TRBD2
clone size: NA

CDR3 protein: CASSDGMNTEAFF
CDR3 DNA: TGTGCCAGCAGTGACGGTATGAACACTGAAGCTTTCTTT
V gene: TRBV25-1
J gene: TRBJ1-1
D gene: NA
clone size: NA

CDR3 protein: CASSGWLAPAGREQFF
CDR3 DNA: TGTGCCAGCAGTGGTTGGCTAGCCCCTGCCGGACGAGAGCAGTTCTTC
V gene: TRBV6-2/TRBV6-3
J gene: TRBJ2-1
D gene: NA
clone size: NA

CDR3 protein: CAFRSRQTNTEAFF
CDR3 DNA: TGTGCCTTTCGTTCAAGACAGACGAACACTGAAGCTTTCTTT
V gene: TRBV30
J gene: TRBJ1-1
D gene: NA
clone size: NA

CDR3 protein: CASSVDRVNSPLHF
CDR3 DNA: TGTGCCAGCAGCGTCGACAGGGTTAATTCACCCCTCCACTTT
V gene: TRBV9
J gene: TRBJ1-6
D gene: TRBD1
clone size: once

CDR3 protein: CASSYEPSHQPQHF
CDR3 DNA: TGTGCCAGCAGTTACGAGCCGAGCCATCAGCCCCAGCATTTT
V gene: TRBV6-2/TRBV6-3
J gene: TRBJ1-5
D gene: NA
clone size: NA

CDR3 protein: CSAIGRDSQRSNEQFF
CDR3 DNA: TGCAGCGCGATTGGACGGGACAGTCAACGGTCCAATGAGCAGTTCTTC
V gene: TRBV29-1
J gene: TRBJ2-1
D gene: TRBD1
clone size: NA

CDR3 protein: CASSSGTSGGAHNEQFF
CDR3 DNA: TGTGCCAGCAGTTCGGGCACTAGCGGGGGGGCCCATAATGAGCAGTTCTTC
V gene: TRBV5-4
J gene: TRBJ2-1
D gene: TRBD2
clone size: NA

CDR3 protein: CASSFVSGQRFYGYTF
CDR3 DNA: TGTGCCAGCAGCTTCGTTTCGGGACAGCGCTTCTATGGCTACACCTTC
V gene: TRBV5-8
J gene: TRBJ1-2
D gene: TRBD1
clone size: NA

CDR3 protein: CASSFLGGHKPLFCFAGYTF
CDR3 DNA: TGTGCCAGCAGCTTTTTAGGAGGCCATAAGCCTTTATTTTGTTTCGCTGGCTACACCTTC
V gene: TRBV12-1
J gene: TRBJ1-2
D gene: NA
clone size: NA

CDR3 protein: CASSQEGAGGYGYTF
CDR3 DNA: TGTGCCAGCAGCCAAGAAGGCGCAGGGGGGTATGGCTACACCTTC
V gene: TRBV3-1/TRBV3-2
J gene: TRBJ1-2
D gene: TRBD1
clone size: NA

CDR3 protein: CATSGPGTGGVGITYEQYF
CDR3 DNA: TGTGCCACCAGCGGACCCGGGACAGGGGGTGTGGGGATAACCTACGAGCAGTACTTC
V gene: TRBV24-1
J gene: TRBJ2-7
D gene: TRBD1
clone size: many

CDR3 protein: CASSFWGVTDTQYF
CDR3 DNA: TGTGCCAGCTCATTTTGGGGGGTCACAGATACGCAGTATTTT
V gene: TRBV18
J gene: TRBJ2-3
D gene: NA
clone size: NA

CDR3 protein: CASSPRTGPLHEQFF
CDR3 DNA: TGTGCCAGCAGCCCAAGGACAGGGCCTCTACATGAGCAGTTCTTC
V gene: TRBV5-5
J gene: TRBJ2-1
D gene: TRBD1
clone size: NA

CDR3 protein: CASSLDRGDEKLFF
CDR3 DNA: TGTGCCAGCAGCTTGGACAGGGGAGACGAAAAACTGTTTTTT
V gene: TRBV5-4
J gene: TRBJ1-4
D gene: TRBD1
clone size: NA

CDR3 protein: CASSLRPSINEQFF
CDR3 DNA: TGTGCCAGCAGTTTACGCCCTAGCATCAATGAGCAGTTCTTC
V gene: TRBV28
J gene: TRBJ2-1
D gene: NA
clone size: NA

CDR3 protein: CASRPSGKDGYTF
CDR3 DNA: TGTGCCAGCAGGCCTTCGGGAAAAGATGGCTACACCTTC
V gene: TRBV7-9
J gene: TRBJ1-2
D gene: NA
clone size: once

CDR3 protein: CASMTGGFTTEAFF
CDR3 DNA: TGTGCCAGCATGACAGGGGGGTTTACCACTGAAGCTTTCTTT
V gene: TRBV6-5
J gene: TRBJ1-1
D gene: TRBD1
clone size: few

CDR3 protein: CAIRDRGDSEAFF
CDR3 DNA: TGTGCCATCAGAGACAGGGGGGACTCTGAAGCTTTCTTT
V gene: TRBV10-3
J gene: TRBJ1-1
D gene: TRBD1
clone size: NA

CDR3 protein: CASSEPGGPREDTQYF
CDR3 DNA: TGTGCCAGCAGTGAGCCAGGGGGCCCACGGGAAGATACGCAGTATTTT
V gene: TRBV28
J gene: TRBJ2-3
D gene: TRBD1
clone size: NA

CDR3 protein: CASSPGQGALAFF
CDR3 DNA: TGTGCCAGCAGCCCGGGTCAGGGGGCGCTAGCTTTCTTT
V gene: TRBV11-2
J gene: TRBJ1-1
D gene: TRBD1
clone size: few

CDR3 protein: CASSRRPTEDEQYF
CDR3 DNA: TGCGCCAGCAGCCGCCGCCCCACAGAAGATGAACAGTATTTT
V gene: TRBV4-1
J gene: TRBJ2-3
D gene: NA
clone size: NA

CDR3 protein: CASSLVAENTEAFF
CDR3 DNA: TGTGCCAGCAGCTTAGTTGCAGAGAACACTGAAGCTTTCTTT
V gene: TRBV7-9
J gene: TRBJ1-1
D gene: NA
clone size: NA

CDR3 protein: CASSPTINYGYTF
CDR3 DNA: TGTGCCAGCAGCCCGACAATTAACTATGGCTACACCTTC
V gene: TRBV28
J gene: TRBJ1-2
D gene: NA
clone size: NA

CDR3 protein: CASSRGTGIDSPLHF
CDR3 DNA: TGTGCCAGCAGCCGAGGGACAGGGATAGATTCACCCCTCCACTTT
V gene: TRBV3-1/TRBV3-2
J gene: TRBJ1-6
D gene: TRBD1
clone size: NA

CDR3 protein: CASSREGLAYNEQFF
CDR3 DNA: TGTGCCAGCAGCCGGGAGGGACTAGCATACAATGAGCAGTTCTTC
V gene: TRBV5-4
J gene: TRBJ2-1
D gene: TRBD2
clone size: NA

CDR3 protein: CASSQDYLGGPRTDTQYF
CDR3 DNA: TGCGCCAGCAGCCAAGATTATCTGGGGGGACCCCGCACAGATACGCAGTATTTT
V gene: TRBV4-3
J gene: TRBJ2-3
D gene: NA
clone size: NA

CDR3 protein: CASSANRGPRGWQYF
CDR3 DNA: TGTGCCAGCAGTGCAAACAGGGGGCCCAGGGGATGGCAGTACTTC
V gene: TRBV28
J gene: TRBJ2-7
D gene: TRBD1
clone size: NA

CDR3 protein: CASRRDSTNSPLHF
CDR3 DNA: TGTGCCAGCAGGCGCGACAGTACTAATTCACCCCTCCACTTT
V gene: TRBV7-9
J gene: TRBJ1-6
D gene: NA
clone size: NA

CDR3 protein: CASSVNPQGIPQHF
CDR3 DNA: TGTGCCAGCAGCGTTAATCCTCAGGGAATCCCCCAGCATTTT
V gene: TRBV9
J gene: TRBJ1-5
D gene: NA
clone size: NA

CDR3 protein: CSVDSSYNEQFF
CDR3 DNA: TGCAGCGTGGACAGCTCCTACAATGAGCAGTTCTTC
V gene: TRBV29-1
J gene: TRBJ2-1
D gene: NA
clone size: once

CDR3 protein: CASKDRGGVNSPLHF
CDR3 DNA: TGTGCCAGCAAGGACAGGGGAGGGGTTAATTCACCCCTCCACTTT
V gene: TRBV2
J gene: TRBJ1-6
D gene: TRBD1
clone size: NA

CDR3 protein: CASSLGDRISYEQYF
CDR3 DNA: TGTGCCAGCAGCTTAGGGGACAGGATATCCTACGAGCAGTACTTC
V gene: TRBV7-9
J gene: TRBJ2-7
D gene: TRBD1
clone size: NA

CDR3 protein: CATSGGTRSSYNEQFF
CDR3 DNA: TGTGCCACCAGTGGTGGGACTCGGAGCTCCTACAATGAGCAGTTCTTC
V gene: TRBV24-1
J gene: TRBJ2-1
D gene: NA
clone size: NA

CDR3 protein: CASSQAVTEAFF
CDR3 DNA: TGTGCCAGCAGCCAGGCCGTTACTGAAGCTTTCTTT
V gene: TRBV12-3/TRBV12-4
J gene: TRBJ1-1
D gene: NA
clone size: once

CDR3 protein: CASSQGGTSDEQFF
CDR3 DNA: TGTGCCAGCAGCCAAGGCGGGACTAGCGATGAGCAGTTCTTC
V gene: TRBV4-2
J gene: TRBJ2-1
D gene: TRBD2
clone size: once

CDR3 protein: CASSPALDRTYEQYF
CDR3 DNA: TGTGCCAGCAGCCCCGCCCTGGACAGAACCTACGAGCAGTACTTC
V gene: TRBV5-6
J gene: TRBJ2-7
D gene: NA
clone size: NA

CDR3 protein: CASSLGSYRVNEQFF
CDR3 DNA: TGTGCCAGCAGCTTAGGGAGTTACAGGGTCAATGAGCAGTTCTTC
V gene: TRBV7-2
J gene: TRBJ2-1
D gene: NA
clone size: NA

CDR3 protein: CASSAGSTGYSPLHF
CDR3 DNA: TGTGCCAGCAGCGCCGGCTCCACAGGTTATTCACCCCTCCACTTT
V gene: TRBV4-2
J gene: TRBJ1-6
D gene: NA
clone size: NA

CDR3 protein: CATLPQGTPYGYTF
CDR3 DNA: TGTGCCACCTTGCCCCAGGGAACTCCTTATGGCTACACCTTC
V gene: TRBV28
J gene: TRBJ1-2
D gene: NA
clone size: NA

CDR3 protein: CASSLTGGNYGYTF
CDR3 DNA: TGTGCCAGCTCACTGACAGGGGGAAACTATGGCTACACCTTC
V gene: TRBV18
J gene: TRBJ1-2
D gene: TRBD1
clone size: once

CDR3 protein: CASSSVGNTIYF
CDR3 DNA: TGTGCCAGCAGTTCAGTAGGAAACACCATATATTTT
V gene: TRBV6-6
J gene: TRBJ1-3
D gene: NA
clone size: NA

CDR3 protein: CASSTGTGGTDTQYF
CDR3 DNA: TGCGCCAGCAGCACGGGGACAGGGGGCACAGATACGCAGTATTTT
V gene: TRBV5-1
J gene: TRBJ2-3
D gene: TRBD1
clone size: NA

CDR3 protein: CASSIRIVSLSTNEKLFF
CDR3 DNA: TGTGCCAGTAGTATTCGAATAGTCTCCTTGTCGACTAATGAAAAACTGTTTTTT
V gene: TRBV19
J gene: TRBJ1-4
D gene: NA
clone size: NA